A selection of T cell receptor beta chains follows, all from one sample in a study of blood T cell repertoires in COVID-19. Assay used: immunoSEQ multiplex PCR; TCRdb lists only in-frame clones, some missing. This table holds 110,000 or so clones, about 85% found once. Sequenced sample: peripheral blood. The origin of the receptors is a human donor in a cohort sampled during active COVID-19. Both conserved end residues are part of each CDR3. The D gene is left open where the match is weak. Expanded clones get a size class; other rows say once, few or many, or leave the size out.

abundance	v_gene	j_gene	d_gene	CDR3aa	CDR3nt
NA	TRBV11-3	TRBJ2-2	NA	CASRAGNTGELFF	TGTGCCAGCAGGGCGGGGAACACCGGGGAGCTGTTTTTT
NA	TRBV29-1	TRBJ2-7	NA	CSVGWDISYEQYF	TGCAGCGTTGGTTGGGACATCTCCTACGAGCAGTACTTC
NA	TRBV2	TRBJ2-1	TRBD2	CASSEATSGGAVQFF	TGTGCCAGCAGTGAAGCAACTAGCGGGGGGGCAGTGCAGTTCTTC
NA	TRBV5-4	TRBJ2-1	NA	CASSLGQFSYNEQFF	TGTGCCAGCAGCCTTGGACAGTTTTCCTACAATGAGCAGTTCTTC
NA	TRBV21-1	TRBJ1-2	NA	CASSKWSGGDSNYGYTF	TGTGCCAGCAGCAAATGGTCAGGGGGCGATTCGAACTATGGCTACACCTTC
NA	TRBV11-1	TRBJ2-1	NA	CASSEQGLEGIDEQFF	TGTGCCAGCAGCGAACAGGGATTAGAAGGTATCGATGAGCAGTTCTTC
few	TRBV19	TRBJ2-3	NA	CASSPRRGGQGTDTQYF	TGTGCCAGTAGTCCTCGGAGAGGGGGTCAGGGCACAGATACGCAGTATTTT
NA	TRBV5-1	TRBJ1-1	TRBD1	CASSWTGTGSLNTEAFF	TGCGCCAGCAGCTGGACCGGGACAGGATCCTTGAACACTGAAGCTTTCTTT
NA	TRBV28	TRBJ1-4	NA	CASSQNDATNEKLFF	TGTGCCAGCAGTCAGAATGATGCAACTAATGAAAAACTGTTTTTT
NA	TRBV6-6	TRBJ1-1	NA	CASGTGGNTEAFF	TGTGCCAGCGGCACAGGTGGGAACACTGAAGCTTTCTTT
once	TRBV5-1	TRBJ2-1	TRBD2	CASSLILAGGYNEQFF	TGCGCCAGCAGCTTGATACTAGCGGGGGGCTACAATGAGCAGTTCTTC
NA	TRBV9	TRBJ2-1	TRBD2	CASSDLAGRNEQFF	TGTGCCAGCAGCGACTTAGCGGGGCGGAATGAGCAGTTCTTC
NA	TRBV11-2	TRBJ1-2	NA	CASSFRDTPRDYGYTF	TGTGCCAGCAGCTTCCGGGACACTCCCCGGGACTATGGCTACACCTTC
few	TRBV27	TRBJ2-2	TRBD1	CASSSRQGPGELFF	TGTGCCAGCAGTTCCCGACAGGGTCCCGGGGAGCTGTTTTTT
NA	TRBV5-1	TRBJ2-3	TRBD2	CASSLGASGASTDTQYF	TGCGCCAGCAGCTTGGGGGCCAGCGGGGCTAGCACAGATACGCAGTATTTT
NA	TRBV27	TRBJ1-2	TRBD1	CASSLGQGAYGYTF	TGTGCCAGCAGTTTAGGGCAGGGGGCCTATGGCTACACCTTC
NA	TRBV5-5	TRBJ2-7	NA	CASSLAVYEQYF	TGTGCCAGCAGCTTGGCCGTCTACGAGCAGTACTTC
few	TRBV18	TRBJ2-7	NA	CASSQYTYEQYF	TGTGCCAGCTCACAGTACACCTACGAGCAGTACTTC
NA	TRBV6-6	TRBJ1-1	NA	CASKVANTEAFF	TGTGCCAGCAAGGTAGCGAACACTGAAGCTTTCTTT
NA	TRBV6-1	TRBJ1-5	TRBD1	CASSVGTGVTSNQPQHF	TGTGCCAGCAGTGTCGGGACAGGGGTAACTAGCAATCAGCCCCAGCATTTT
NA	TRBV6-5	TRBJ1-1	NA	CASSYRDGGEAFF	TGTGCCAGCAGTTACAGGGACGGGGGTGAAGCTTTCTTT
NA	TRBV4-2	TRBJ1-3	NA	CASSQEGGRGNTIYF	TGTGCCAGCAGCCAAGAAGGAGGGAGAGGAAACACCATATATTTT
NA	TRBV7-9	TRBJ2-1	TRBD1	CASLDGTVYNEQFF	TGTGCCAGCCTGGACGGGACAGTTTACAATGAGCAGTTCTTC
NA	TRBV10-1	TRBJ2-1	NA	CASSGSIYNEQFF	TGCGCCAGCAGCGGGAGTATCTACAATGAGCAGTTCTTC
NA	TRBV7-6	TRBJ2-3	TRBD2	CASTLVLAGDTQYF	TGTGCCAGCACCCTAGTCCTAGCGGGAGATACGCAGTATTTT
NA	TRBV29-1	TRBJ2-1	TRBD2	CSTMGGGASDEQFF	TGCAGCACTATGGGCGGGGGGGCGTCGGATGAGCAGTTCTTC
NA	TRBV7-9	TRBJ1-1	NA	CASSLGGATEAFF	TGTGCCAGCAGCCTCGGGGGGGCCACTGAAGCTTTCTTT
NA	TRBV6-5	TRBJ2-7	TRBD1	CASGDRGGYEQYF	TGTGCCAGCGGGGACAGGGGGGGGTACGAGCAGTACTTC
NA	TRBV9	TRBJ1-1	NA	CASSDNTNRAVNTEAFF	TGTGCCAGCAGCGATAACACTAACAGGGCCGTGAACACTGAAGCTTTCTTT
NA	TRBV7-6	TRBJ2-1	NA	CASSFLEGANEQFF	TGTGCCAGCAGCTTTCTTGAGGGAGCGAATGAGCAGTTCTTC
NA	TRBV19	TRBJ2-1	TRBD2	CASSRGGPYNEQFF	TGTGCCAGTAGTCGGGGGGGCCCCTACAATGAGCAGTTCTTC
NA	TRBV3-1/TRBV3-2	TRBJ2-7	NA	CASSRSAAGAHEQYF	TGTGCCAGCAGCCGAAGTGCGGCGGGGGCCCACGAGCAGTACTTC
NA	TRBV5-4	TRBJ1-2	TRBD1	CASSSGQGADYGYTF	TGTGCCAGCAGCTCGGGACAGGGGGCGGACTATGGCTACACCTTC
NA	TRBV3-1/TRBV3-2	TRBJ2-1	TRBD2	CASSQELADYNEQFF	TGTGCCAGCAGCCAAGAACTAGCGGATTACAATGAGCAGTTCTTC
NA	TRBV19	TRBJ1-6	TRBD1	CASSTTGVGSPLHF	TGTGCCAGTAGTACGACAGGGGTGGGTTCACCCCTCCACTTT
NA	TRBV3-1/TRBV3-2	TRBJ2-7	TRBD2	CASSQTGGSYEQYF	TGTGCCAGCAGCCAAACGGGGGGGTCCTACGAGCAGTACTTC
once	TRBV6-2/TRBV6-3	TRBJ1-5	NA	CASSYVGAGESNQPQHF	TGTGCCAGCAGTTACGTGGGGGCTGGTGAAAGCAATCAGCCCCAGCATTTT
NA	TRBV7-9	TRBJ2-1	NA	CATSEGPQDNEQFF	TGTGCCACGTCGGAGGGGCCCCAAGACAATGAGCAGTTCTTC
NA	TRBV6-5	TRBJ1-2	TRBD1	CATSSGQGGYGYTF	TGTGCCACATCCTCGGGACAGGGAGGCTATGGCTACACCTTC
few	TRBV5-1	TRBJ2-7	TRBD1	CASSSTGTGFAEQYF	TGCGCCAGCAGCTCCACCGGGACAGGGTTTGCCGAGCAGTACTTC
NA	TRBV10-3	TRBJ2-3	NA	CAISESGGGTDTQYF	TGTGCCATCAGTGAGTCTGGAGGGGGCACAGATACGCAGTATTTT